Only a few counts were recorded for the clone carrying this T cell receptor (beta chain). The antigen is undetermined. This sample is part of a study of Ad26.COV2.S vaccination and SARS-CoV-2 variants. General study results and limits: Following vaccination, spike-specific CD8+ and CD4+ T cell responses reportedly exhibited substantial breadth. Similar non-spike TCR breadth was seen in vaccine and placebo recipients. Vaccine recipients had higher spike-specific TCR breadth than placebo recipients.

The method was immunoSEQ multiplex PCR; TCRdb's version includes in-frame clones alone and lacks a portion of them. The sample yields 300,000 to 350,000 clones, 75% to 90% seen once. Regarding treatment: roughly 20 received Ad26.COV2.S at low or high dose, single or two shots; 5 received placebo; per-sample allocation not given. The samples were gathered on day 63 after the first injection of vaccine or placebo. Immunization relied on an Ad26 vector, which expressed Wuhan-strain SARS-CoV-2 spike. Germline CDR1 is SGHNT and CDR2 is YYREEE (reference sequence). V lost 2 bases, J lost 5 bases, and 12 bases stayed unmatched. This CDR3 is 16 amino acids long.

The TCR comes from a person between 18 and 59 years old who received the Ad26.COV2.S COVID-19 vaccine or a placebo. This sample comprised peripheral blood, obtained in a trial of Ad26.COV2.S vaccine versus placebo. The chain uses TRBV5-4 and TRBJ2-5; 7 bases are a match to TRBD2. The CDR3 loop is CASSFSGGVGGETQYF. The CDR3 DNA follows: TGTGCCAGCAGCTTTAGCGGCGGAGTCGGGGGGGAGACCCAGTACTTC.